The 17 T cell receptor beta chains reported below all come from one sample, sequenced in a study of cytomegalovirus exposure and HLA in healthy donors. The PCR used 60 Vbeta and 13 Jbeta primers. Sequencing was performed with immunoSEQ multiplex PCR; in TCRdb, only in-frame clones are kept and a portion is missing. The table records 110,000 or so clones, just under 70% of them present only once. The sequencing input was PBMCs. The receptors stem from a woman in her 70s in good health and CMV-seropositive.

This clone was seen more than once but under ten times. The chain recombines TRBV15 with TRBJ2-3; TRBD2 agrees at 11 bases. Per the germline V gene, CDR1 is LNHNV and CDR2 is YYDKDF (reference sequence). This CDR3 region has 15 residues. The V gene end was trimmed by 4 bases and the J gene end by 6 bases; junction bases not matched to a gene: 6. CDR3 DNA sequence: TGTGCCACCAGCAAACCTAGCGGGGGGCCGGATACGCAGTATTTT. Translating it yields CATSKPSGGPDTQYF.

This clone was observed a handful of times. The chain combines TRBV30 with TRBJ1-3; possible D gene TRBD1, 6 bases. The CDR3 sequence is 13 residues long. Trimming removed 5 bases from V and 7 bases from J, with 15 bases in between. The germline gives CDR1 GTSNPN, CDR2 SVGIG (reference sequence). The CDR3 loop is CAWQDSGRNTIYF. The CDR3 DNA reads as TGTGCCTGGCAGGACAGTGGGCGGAACACCATATATTTT. Complete variable domain (other parts from reference TRBV30 and TRBJ1-3): SQTIHQWPATLVQPVGSPLSLECTVEGTSNPNLYWYRQAAGRGLQLLFYSVGIGQISSEVPQNLSASRPQDRQFILSSKKLLLSDSGFYLCAWQDSGRNTIYFGEGSWLTVV.

The chain links TRBV5-6 to TRBJ2-1; D remains unclear. CDR3 length equals 17 residues. Germline CDR1 reads SGHDT; CDR2 reads YYEEEE. V shed 0 bases and J shed 0 bases, with 13 bases lying between them. CDR3 sequence reads: CASSLGGSSSSYNEQFF. CDR3 nucleotide sequence: TGTGCCAGCAGCTTGGGAGGTTCGTCTAGCTCCTACAATGAGCAGTTCTTC.

This clone showed up just a few times. This sequence joins TRBV7-6 and TRBJ2-7, with D perhaps TRBD1 (5 bases). This CDR3 spans 14 amino acids. V was clipped by 2 bases and J by 2 bases, with 10 bases between them. Germline-derived CDR1 and CDR2 are SGHVS and FNYEAQ. CDR3 loop: CASSLQEGAYEQYF. Written as DNA, the CDR3 is TGTGCCAGCAGCTTACAGGAAGGGGCCTACGAGCAGTACTTC.

The J gene is TRBJ1-1, the V gene TRBV10-1, with D maybe TRBD1 (5 bases). With 4 bases removed from V and 11 bases from J, the gap between germline ends came to 17 bases. The CDR3 is 13 amino acids. Germline V lookup: CDR1 WNHNN, CDR2 SYGVQD (reference sequence). The CDR3 sequence: CASSASQATVAFF. The CDR3 bases are TGCGCCAGCAGTGCCTCACAGGCAACTGTGGCTTTCTTT.

The DNA of the CDR3 is TGTGCCATCAGTGAAGGATTTGGGCAGGGAAGGTCCGGGGAGCTGTTTTTT. Translation: CAISEGFGQGRSGELFF. The rearrangement links TRBV10-3 to TRBJ2-2, with D tentatively TRBD1 (5 bases). Germline lookup yields CDR1 ENHRY and CDR2 SYGVKD. V lost 3 bases and J lost 6, with 20 bases in between. The CDR3 covers 17 residues.

The chain couples TRBV4-1 to TRBJ2-5; D remains unclear. CDR3 length equals 10 residues. The germline V and J ends were trimmed by 10 bases and 5 bases, with 8 bases remaining between them. Germline assignment: CDR1 MGHRA and CDR2 YSYEKL. Here the CDR3 DNA reads TGCGCCAACTTGGTGGAGACCCAGTACTTC. Its translation: CANLVETQYF.

V usage is TRBV7-6 and J usage is TRBJ2-2; D is ambiguous. The germline V and J ends were trimmed by 5 bases and 2 bases, with 6 bases remaining between them. This CDR3 spans 13 amino acids. Germline values: CDR1 SGHVS, CDR2 FNYEAQ. CDR3 sequence reads: CASSRSNTGELFF. The DNA of the CDR3 is TGTGCCAGCAGCCGGAGTAACACCGGGGAGCTGTTTTTT. The variable domain in full, with the rest retrieved from reference TRBV7-6 and TRBJ2-2, is GAGVSQSPRYKVTKRGQDVALRCDPISGHVSLYWYRQALGQGPEFLTYFNYEAQQDKSGLPNDRFSAERPEGSISTLTIQRTEQRDSAMYRCASSRSNTGELFFGEGSRLTVL.

CDR3 coding DNA: TGCAGCGTTGGGGCGGGGGCGCAGGGCACTGAAGCTTTCTTT. Its protein is CSVGAGAQGTEAFF. The V call is TRBV29-1, the J call TRBJ1-1; perhaps TRBD1 as D (6 bases). Germline V gene data show CDR1 as SQVTM and CDR2 as ANQGSEA. This CDR3 region has 14 residues. The V gene lost 4 bases and the J gene lost 4 bases, with 16 bases spanning the gap. Looking up the rest from reference TRBV29-1 and TRBJ1-1 gives the full variable domain: SAVISQKPSRDICQRGTSLTIQCQVDSQVTMMFWYRQQPGQSLTLIATANQGSEATYESGFVIDKFPISRPNLTFSTLTVSNMSPEDSSIYLCSVGAGAQGTEAFFGQGTRLTVV.

This chain connects TRBV30 to TRBJ1-2; 7 bases are a match to TRBD1. Germline assignment: CDR1 GTSNPN and CDR2 SVGIG (reference sequence). Unmatched junction bases numbered 11, after V lost 8 bases and J lost 2 bases. CDR3 size: 14 residues. In DNA, the CDR3 is TGTGCCCGCTCTTTGACAGGGACGAACTATGGCTACACCTTC. It specifies CARSLTGTNYGYTF.

This clone was counted between two and nine times. The J gene is TRBJ1-5, the V gene TRBV25-1; D not certain. CDR1 and CDR2 (germline): MGHDK, SYGVNS. The V gene lost 2 bases and the J gene lost 15 bases, with 20 bases spanning the gap. The CDR3 is 14 residues long. The CDR3 nucleotides read TGTGCCAGCAGTGAAGACCGAGGAAGCGGGGTTGGGCATTTT. Its protein product is CASSEDRGSGVGHF.

This clone was seen only a few times. The chain couples TRBV5-4 to TRBJ2-1; TRBD2 agrees at 8 bases. The V gene end was trimmed by 2 bases and the J gene end by 6 bases; junction bases not matched to a gene: 4. The germline CDR1 and CDR2 sequences are SGHNT and YYREEE (reference sequence). The CDR3 loop spans 14 amino acids. The CDR3 bases are TGTGCCAGCAGCTTCGGGGGGGCGTTCAATGAGCAGTTCTTC. Translating gives CASSFGGAFNEQFF.

V and J are TRBV18 and TRBJ2-6, with a tentative D call TRBD1 (5 bases). V was trimmed by 4 bases and J by 1 base, leaving 11 bases between them. The CDR3 runs to 16 residues. CDR1 and CDR2 from the germline V gene are KGHSH and LQKENI. The CDR3 protein is CASSQQQASGANVLTF. In DNA form, the CDR3 reads TGTGCCAGCTCACAACAACAGGCTTCTGGGGCCAACGTCCTGACTTTC.

V gene TRBV10-3 combines with J gene TRBJ2-5; the D gene is possibly TRBD2 (7 bases). This CDR3 spans 12 amino acids. The V and J ends lost 11 bases and 4 bases respectively, with 14 bases between them. Germline-derived CDR1 and CDR2 are ENHRY and SYGVKD. The CDR3 loop reads CASSGGPETQYF. DNA of the CDR3: TGTGCCTCCTCGGGGGGCCCAGAGACCCAGTACTTC.

This chain joins TRBV6-6 and TRBJ2-7; weak D call: TRBD1 (5 bases). Germline CDR1 is MNHNY and CDR2 is SVGAGI (reference sequence). The CDR3 is 14 amino acids. Trimming shortened V by 6 bases and J by 2 bases, and 14 bases separated the two germline ends. The CDR3 sequence is CASRGQGPTYEQYF. In DNA, the CDR3 is TGTGCCAGCAGAGGGCAGGGTCCCACCTACGAGCAGTACTTC.

The genes are TRBV5-4 and TRBJ2-7; maybe TRBD1 (6 bases). CDR3 size: 13 residues. With 4 bases removed from V and 2 bases from J, the gap between germline ends came to 10 bases. Per the germline V gene, CDR1 is SGHNT and CDR2 is YYREEE (reference sequence). The CDR3 nucleotides read TGTGCCAGCAGCCCGACAGGAGCCTACGAGCAGTACTTC. Translation gives CASSPTGAYEQYF.

This sequence joins TRBV6-1 and TRBJ1-1; D is possibly TRBD1 (5 bases). The CDR3 is 15 amino acids. V lost 6 bases, J lost 1 base, and 15 bases lay in between. The germline V gene encodes CDR1 MNHNS and CDR2 SASEGT. The CDR3 region is CASSVQGLTNTEAFF. CDR3 DNA sequence: TGTGCCAGCAGCGTCCAGGGCTTGACGAACACTGAAGCTTTCTTT.